These 15 T cell receptor beta chains were sequenced from one sample in a study of post-analysis software for immune sequencing data. Their antigens are not known. Overall study results and limits: Patients used about five TRBV segments, including TRBV5-6, TRBV5-1 and TRBV20-1, more often than controls.

TCR beta cDNA libraries included unique molecular identifiers. TCRdb ran MiXCR on the PCR reads and lists one entry per CDR3 protein. Of 650,000 to 900,000 distinct CDR3 sequences in the sample, about 43% are singletons; the top ten hold roughly 4.9%. The specimen was blood. These receptors all stem from a girl aged 5-17 years with multiple sclerosis.

The sample holds a few counts of this clonotype. The chain joins TRBV25-1 to TRBJ2-3, with D possibly TRBD2 on 5 matching bases. In germline, CDR1 is MGHDK, CDR2 SYGVNS. The CDR3 totals 15 residues. Trimming took 4 bases from V and 2 from J, leaving 13 bases between them. DNA for the CDR3: TGTGCCAGCAGTGTCGCTAGCCTGTCCACAGATACGCAGTATTTT. Translating it yields CASSVASLSTDTQYF.

This clonotype was picked up one time. This chain connects TRBV27 to TRBJ2-1; D may be TRBD2 (5 bases). Germline values: CDR1 MNHEY, CDR2 SMNVEV (reference sequence). CDR3 length equals 15 residues. Trimming took off 3 bases at V and 2 bases at J, with 11 bases between the two ends. The CDR3 DNA reads as TGTGCCAGCAGTTTTAGTAGGACTCCCTACAATGAGCAGTTCTTC. Protein product: CASSFSRTPYNEQFF.

CDR3 nucleotides: TGTGCCACCGCTCGGGACCCCTCAAAGCATGAGCAGTTCTTC. Its translation: CATARDPSKHEQFF. The chain combines TRBV6-2 or TRBV6-3 with TRBJ2-1; the D call may be TRBD1 or TRBD2 (5 bases each). V was trimmed by 10 bases and J by 8 bases, leaving 21 bases between them. The CDR3 loop spans 14 amino acids. Germline V CDR1 and CDR2: MNHEY, SVGEGT.

This chain joins TRBV20-1 and TRBJ2-7, with D possibly being TRBD1 or TRBD2 (6 bases each). The CDR3 runs 13 residues. The germline V gene encodes CDR1 DFQATT and CDR2 SNEGSKA (reference sequence). V was trimmed by 4 bases and J by 2 bases, leaving 12 bases between them. The CDR3 protein is CSAKGGPTYEQYF. The DNA of the CDR3 is TGCAGTGCTAAGGGGGGCCCCACCTACGAGCAGTACTTC.

This clonotype has a handful of counts. The chain employs TRBV12-3 or TRBV12-4 and TRBJ1-2, with D unclear. The CDR3 totals 15 residues. Trimming took 2 bases from V and 7 from J, leaving 17 bases between them. Here the CDR3 DNA reads TGTGCCAGCAGTTTAAGGCCAGACGGAGGGTTTGGCTACACCTTC. The encoded protein is CASSLRPDGGFGYTF.

The CDR3 sequence is CASSLVYTDTQYF. The CDR3 bases are TGTGCCAGCAGCTTAGTATACACAGATACGCAGTATTTT. The chain has TRBV7-6 and TRBJ2-3; D gene ambiguous. The CDR3 contains 13 residues. Trimming cost V 1 base and J 2 bases, with 4 bases left between them. The germline gives CDR1 SGHVS, CDR2 FNYEAQ.

There are a few counts of this clonotype. The chain recombines TRBV4-3 with TRBJ2-1; 10 bases line up with TRBD2. The CDR3 contains 17 residues. Trimming took 0 bases from V and 6 from J; bases not matched to a gene: 8. Germline CDR1 is LGHNA and CDR2 is YSLEER. The CDR3 is CASSQESGTSAINEQFF. DNA of the CDR3: TGCGCCAGCAGCCAAGAGTCCGGGACTAGCGCCATCAATGAGCAGTTCTTC.

The chain recombines TRBV7-9 with TRBJ2-2; TRBD1 matches 10 bases. Germline V gives CDR1 SEHNR, CDR2 FQNEAQ (reference sequence). V trimming: 5 bases; J trimming: 4 bases; junction bases outside the gene matches: 10. CDR3 length: 17 residues. DNA of the CDR3: TGTGCCAGCAGCCCCTCCGGGGACAGGGGAGGCACCGGGGAGCTGTTTTTT. Protein: CASSPSGDRGGTGELFF.

This sequence joins TRBV12-3 or TRBV12-4 and TRBJ2-3; D is undetermined. Trimming shortened V by 3 bases and J by 5 bases, and 9 bases separated the two germline ends. CDR3 length: 13 amino acids. The chain's CDR3 is CASSFTAVDTQYF. DNA for the CDR3: TGTGCCAGCAGTTTTACGGCAGTAGATACGCAGTATTTT.

The V gene is TRBV20-1, the J gene TRBJ1-2, with 8 bases that match TRBD1. CDR1 and CDR2 (germline): DFQATT, SNEGSKA (reference sequence). The V segment lost 5 bases and the J segment 2 bases; nucleotides outside the gene matches: 1. The CDR3 runs 12 residues. The CDR3 here is CSAWTGNYGYTF. In DNA form, the CDR3 reads TGCAGTGCTTGGACAGGGAACTATGGCTACACCTTC.

V and J are TRBV7-8 and TRBJ2-7; unclear D gene. Germline CDR1 is SGHVS and CDR2 is FQNEAQ. The CDR3 loop spans 13 amino acids. V dropped 5 bases and J dropped 0 bases, with 8 bases sitting between them. CDR3 amino acids: CASSLYTSYEQYF. Written as DNA, the CDR3 is TGTGCCAGCAGCCTCTACACCTCCTACGAGCAGTACTTC.

The V gene is TRBV27, the J gene TRBJ1-1, with D possibly matching TRBD1 (5 bases). The CDR3 is 14 residues long. Germline loops: CDR1 MNHEY, CDR2 SMNVEV (reference sequence). Between the trimmed V and J ends, which lost 6 bases and 6 bases, there was a span of 17 bases. The CDR3 protein is CASRGAGRWAEAFF. The CDR3 coding sequence is TGTGCCAGCAGAGGGGCAGGGAGATGGGCTGAAGCTTTCTTT.

The chain joins TRBV19 to TRBJ1-1, with 7 positions matching TRBD1. The CDR3 is 12 amino acids. V lost 8 bases, J lost 3 bases, and 3 bases stayed unmatched. The germline gives CDR1 LNHDA, CDR2 SQIVND (reference sequence). This CDR3 is CASWDSYTEAFF. The CDR3 nucleotides are TGTGCCAGTTGGGACAGCTACACTGAAGCTTTCTTT. Combining the CDR3 with reference TRBV19 and TRBJ1-1 gives the whole variable domain DGGITQSPKYLFRKEGQNVTLSCEQNLNHDAMYWYRQDPGQGLRLIYYSQIVNDFQKGDIAEGYSVSREKKESFPLTVTSAQKNPTAFYLCASWDSYTEAFFGQGTRLTVV.

Worth noting for this clonotype: This may be a read error, as it is one base from a much larger clone. The V call is TRBV2, the J call TRBJ2-3; D is unclear. The CDR3 spans 12 residues. Germline lookup yields CDR1 SNHLY and CDR2 FYNNEI. The CDR3 protein is CAGSHDTDTQYF. Here the CDR3 DNA reads TGTGCCGGCAGTCACGACACAGATACGCAGTATTTT.

This clonotype was counted between two and nine times. This rearrangement joins TRBV20-1 to TRBJ1-4; unclear D gene. V lost 0 bases and J lost 4, with 15 bases in between. Germline V gives CDR1 DFQATT, CDR2 SNEGSKA (reference sequence). The CDR3 has 16 amino acids. Written as DNA, the CDR3 is TGCAGTGCTAGAGATCGCGGGGTTCCTGATAATGAAAAACTGTTTTTT. Translation gives CSARDRGVPDNEKLFF.